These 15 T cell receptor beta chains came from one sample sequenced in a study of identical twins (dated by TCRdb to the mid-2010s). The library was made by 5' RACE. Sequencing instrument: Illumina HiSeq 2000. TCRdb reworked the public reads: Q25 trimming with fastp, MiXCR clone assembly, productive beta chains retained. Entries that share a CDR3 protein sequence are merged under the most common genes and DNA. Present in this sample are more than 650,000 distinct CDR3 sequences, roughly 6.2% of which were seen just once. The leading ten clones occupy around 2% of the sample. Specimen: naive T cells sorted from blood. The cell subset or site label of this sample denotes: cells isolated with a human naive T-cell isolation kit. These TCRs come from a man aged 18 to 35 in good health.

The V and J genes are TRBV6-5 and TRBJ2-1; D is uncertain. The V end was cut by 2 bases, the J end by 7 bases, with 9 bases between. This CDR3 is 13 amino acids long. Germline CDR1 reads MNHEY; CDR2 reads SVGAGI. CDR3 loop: CASSYGLKNEQFF. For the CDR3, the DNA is TGTGCCAGCAGTTACGGCCTGAAAAATGAGCAGTTCTTC.

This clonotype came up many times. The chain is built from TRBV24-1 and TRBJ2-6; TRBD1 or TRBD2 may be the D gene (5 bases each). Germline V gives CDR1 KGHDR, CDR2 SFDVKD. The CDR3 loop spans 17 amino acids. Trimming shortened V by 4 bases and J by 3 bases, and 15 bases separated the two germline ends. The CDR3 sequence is CATSDPTRDGGANVLTF. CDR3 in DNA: TGTGCCACCAGTGACCCTACCCGGGACGGTGGGGCCAACGTCCTGACTTTC.

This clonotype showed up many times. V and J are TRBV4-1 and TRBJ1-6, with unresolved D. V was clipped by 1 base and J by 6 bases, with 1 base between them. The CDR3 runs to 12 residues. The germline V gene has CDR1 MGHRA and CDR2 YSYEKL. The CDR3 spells CASSQVNSPLHF. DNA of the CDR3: TGCGCCAGCAGCCAAGTTAATTCACCCCTCCACTTT.

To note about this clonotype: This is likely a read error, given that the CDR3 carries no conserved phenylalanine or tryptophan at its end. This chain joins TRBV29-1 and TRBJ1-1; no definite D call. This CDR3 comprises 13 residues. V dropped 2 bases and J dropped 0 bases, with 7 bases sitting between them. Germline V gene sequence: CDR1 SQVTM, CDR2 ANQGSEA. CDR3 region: CSVEKPLNTEAFI. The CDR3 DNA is TGCAGCGTTGAAAAACCCTTGAACACTGAAGCTTTCATT.

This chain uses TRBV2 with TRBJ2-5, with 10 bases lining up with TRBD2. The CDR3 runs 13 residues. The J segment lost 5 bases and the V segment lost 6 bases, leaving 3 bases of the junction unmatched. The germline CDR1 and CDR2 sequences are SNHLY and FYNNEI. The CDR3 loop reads CASREREGETQYF. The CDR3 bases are TGTGCCAGCAGAGAGCGGGAGGGGGAGACCCAGTACTTC.

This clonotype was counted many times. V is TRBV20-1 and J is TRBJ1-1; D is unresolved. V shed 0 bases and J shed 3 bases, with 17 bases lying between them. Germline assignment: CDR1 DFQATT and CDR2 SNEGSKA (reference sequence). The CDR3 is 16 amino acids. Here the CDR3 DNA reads TGCAGTGCTAGAGACGCCGTGCGGGCCGCGTACACTGAAGCTTTCTTT. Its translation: CSARDAVRAAYTEAFF.

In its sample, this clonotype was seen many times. The CDR3 here is CASSLIGTDSYEQYF. CDR3 nucleotides: TGTGCCAGCAGCTTAATAGGGACAGACTCCTACGAGCAGTACTTC. This chain joins TRBV7-2 and TRBJ2-7; 7 bases align to TRBD1. Trimming at V came to 2 bases and at J to 0 bases, leaving 4 bases not matched to a gene. This CDR3 spans 15 amino acids. Looked up from germline, CDR1 is SGHTA and CDR2 is FQGNSA.

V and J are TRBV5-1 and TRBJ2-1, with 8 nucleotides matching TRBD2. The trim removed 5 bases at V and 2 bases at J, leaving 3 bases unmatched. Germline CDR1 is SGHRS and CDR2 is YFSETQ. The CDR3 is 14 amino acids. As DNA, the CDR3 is TGCGCCAGCAGGACTAGCGAGGCCTACAATGAGCAGTTCTTC. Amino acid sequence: CASRTSEAYNEQFF.

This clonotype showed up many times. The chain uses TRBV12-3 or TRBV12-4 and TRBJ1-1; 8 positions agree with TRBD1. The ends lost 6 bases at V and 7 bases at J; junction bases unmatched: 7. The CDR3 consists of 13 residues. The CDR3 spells CASRDRVQYEAFF. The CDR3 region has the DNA TGTGCCAGCAGGGACAGGGTGCAATATGAAGCTTTCTTT.

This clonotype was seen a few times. CDR3 bases: TGCGCCAGCAGCTCTCTAATCAGGGGTCTGGACAATGAGCAGTTCTTC. This gives the protein CASSSLIRGLDNEQFF. The chain couples TRBV5-1 to TRBJ2-1; a weak D match, TRBD1 (6 bases). Germline CDR1 and CDR2: SGHRS and YFSETQ. The V end lost 3 bases, the J end lost 5 bases, and 18 bases lay between the germline ends. This CDR3 spans 16 amino acids.

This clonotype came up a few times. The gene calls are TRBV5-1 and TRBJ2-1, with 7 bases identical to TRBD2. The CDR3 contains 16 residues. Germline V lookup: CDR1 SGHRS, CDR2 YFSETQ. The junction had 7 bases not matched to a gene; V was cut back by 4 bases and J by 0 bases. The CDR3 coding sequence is TGCGCCAGCAGCCCCTCTAGCGGAGCCTCCTACAATGAGCAGTTCTTC. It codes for CASSPSSGASYNEQFF.

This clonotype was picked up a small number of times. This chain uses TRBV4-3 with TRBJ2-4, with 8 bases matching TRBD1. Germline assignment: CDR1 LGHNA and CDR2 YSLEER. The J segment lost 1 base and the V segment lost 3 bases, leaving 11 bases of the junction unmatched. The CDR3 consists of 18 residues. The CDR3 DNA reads TGCGCCAGCAGCCATGAAACCCACAGGGGGGAGGCCAAAAACATTCAGTACTTC. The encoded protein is CASSHETHRGEAKNIQYF.

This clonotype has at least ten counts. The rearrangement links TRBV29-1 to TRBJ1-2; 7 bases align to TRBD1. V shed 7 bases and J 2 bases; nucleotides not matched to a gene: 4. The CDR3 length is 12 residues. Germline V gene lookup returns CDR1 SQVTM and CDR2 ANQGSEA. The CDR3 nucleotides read TGCAGCGGGGCGGGACAGAACTATGGCTACACCTTC. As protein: CSGAGQNYGYTF.

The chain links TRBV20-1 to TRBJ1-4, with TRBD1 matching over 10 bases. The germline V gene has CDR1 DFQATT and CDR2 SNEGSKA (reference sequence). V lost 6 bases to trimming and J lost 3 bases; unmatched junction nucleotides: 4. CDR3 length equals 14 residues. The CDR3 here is CSAGQGPANEKLFF. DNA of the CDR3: TGCAGTGCGGGACAGGGGCCGGCTAATGAAAAACTGTTTTTT.

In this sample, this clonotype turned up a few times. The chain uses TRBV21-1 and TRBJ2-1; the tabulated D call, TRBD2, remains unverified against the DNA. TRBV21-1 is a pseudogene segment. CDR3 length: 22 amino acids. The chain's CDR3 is CASSKVIRRGRLAGGPRDEQFF. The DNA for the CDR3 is TGTGCCAGCAGCAAAGTAATTAGGAGGGGGCGACTAGCGGGAGGGCCTCGGGATGAGCAGTTCTTC.